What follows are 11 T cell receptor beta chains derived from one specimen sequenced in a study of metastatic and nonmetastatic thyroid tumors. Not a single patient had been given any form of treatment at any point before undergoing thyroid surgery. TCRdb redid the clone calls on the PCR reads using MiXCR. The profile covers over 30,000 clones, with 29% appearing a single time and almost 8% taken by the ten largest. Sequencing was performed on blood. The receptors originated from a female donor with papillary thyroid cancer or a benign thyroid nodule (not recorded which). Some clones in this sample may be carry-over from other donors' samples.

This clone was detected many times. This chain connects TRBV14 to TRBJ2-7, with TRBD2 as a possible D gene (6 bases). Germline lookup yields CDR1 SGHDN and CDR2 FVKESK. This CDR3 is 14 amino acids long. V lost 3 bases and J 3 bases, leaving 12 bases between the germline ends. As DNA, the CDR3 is TGTGCCAGCAGCCATGGGGGAGGAGGCTACGAGCAGTACTTC. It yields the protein CASSHGGGGYEQYF.

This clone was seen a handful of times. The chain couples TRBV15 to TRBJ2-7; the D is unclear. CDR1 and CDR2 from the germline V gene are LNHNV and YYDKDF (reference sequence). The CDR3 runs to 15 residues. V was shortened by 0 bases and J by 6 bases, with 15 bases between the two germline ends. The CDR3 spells CATSRDLVDGGEQYF. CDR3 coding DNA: TGTGCCACCAGCAGAGATCTAGTTGATGGTGGCGAGCAGTACTTC.

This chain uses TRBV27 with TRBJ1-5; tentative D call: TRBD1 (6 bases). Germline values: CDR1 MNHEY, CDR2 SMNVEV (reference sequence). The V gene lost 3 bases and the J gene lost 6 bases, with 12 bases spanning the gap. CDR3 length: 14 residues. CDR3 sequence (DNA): TGTGCCAGCAGTTTTCGGGGGGCGCTTCAGCCCCAGCATTTT. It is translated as CASSFRGALQPQHF.

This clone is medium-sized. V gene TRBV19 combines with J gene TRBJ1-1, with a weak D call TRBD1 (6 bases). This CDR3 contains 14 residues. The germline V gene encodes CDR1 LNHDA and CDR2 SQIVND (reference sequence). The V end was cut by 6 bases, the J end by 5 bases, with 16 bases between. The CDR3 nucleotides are TGTGCCAGTAGCCCTCACAGGGAAAGGACTGAAGCTTTCTTT. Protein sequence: CASSPHRERTEAFF.

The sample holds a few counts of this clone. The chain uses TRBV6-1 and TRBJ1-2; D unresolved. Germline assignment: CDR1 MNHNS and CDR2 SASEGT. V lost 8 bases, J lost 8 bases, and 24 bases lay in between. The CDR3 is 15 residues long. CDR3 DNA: TGTGCCAGCCTACGGTATTCCCCCGCCGTGCGGGGCTACACCTTC. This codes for CASLRYSPAVRGYTF.

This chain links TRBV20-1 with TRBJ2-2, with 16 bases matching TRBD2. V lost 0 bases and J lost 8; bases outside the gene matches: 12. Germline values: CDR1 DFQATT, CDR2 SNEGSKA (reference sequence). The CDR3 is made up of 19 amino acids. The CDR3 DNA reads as TGCAGTGCTAGAGATCCCGGGGGAGCGGGACTAGCGGGAGGGGGGGAGCTGTTTTTT. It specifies CSARDPGGAGLAGGGELFF.

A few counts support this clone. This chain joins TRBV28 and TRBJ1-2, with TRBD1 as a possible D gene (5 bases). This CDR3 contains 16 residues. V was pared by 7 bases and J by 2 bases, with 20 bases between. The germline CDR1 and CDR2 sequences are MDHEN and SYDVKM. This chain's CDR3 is CASTRMGQGPNYGYTF. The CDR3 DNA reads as TGTGCCAGCACCCGAATGGGGCAGGGTCCAAACTATGGCTACACCTTC.

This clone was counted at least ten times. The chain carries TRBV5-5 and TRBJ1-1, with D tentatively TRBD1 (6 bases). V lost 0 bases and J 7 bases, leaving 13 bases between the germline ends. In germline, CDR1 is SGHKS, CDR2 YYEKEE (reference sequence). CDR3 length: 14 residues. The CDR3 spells CASSLAVRGGEAFF. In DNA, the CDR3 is TGTGCCAGCAGCTTGGCCGTGAGAGGGGGTGAAGCTTTCTTT. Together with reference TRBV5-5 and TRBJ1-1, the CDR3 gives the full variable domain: DAGVTQSPTHLIKTRGQQVTLRCSPISGHKSVSWYQQVLGQGPQFIFQYYEKEERGRGNFPDRFSARQFPNYSSELNVNALLLGDSALYLCASSLAVRGGEAFFGQGTRLTVV.

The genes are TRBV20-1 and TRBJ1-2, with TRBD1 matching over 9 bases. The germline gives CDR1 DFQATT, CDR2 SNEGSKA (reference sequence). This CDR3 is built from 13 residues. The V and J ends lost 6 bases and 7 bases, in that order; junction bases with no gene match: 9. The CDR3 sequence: CSAPGQGRIGYTF. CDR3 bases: TGCAGTGCCCCCGGACAGGGGAGGATTGGCTACACCTTC.

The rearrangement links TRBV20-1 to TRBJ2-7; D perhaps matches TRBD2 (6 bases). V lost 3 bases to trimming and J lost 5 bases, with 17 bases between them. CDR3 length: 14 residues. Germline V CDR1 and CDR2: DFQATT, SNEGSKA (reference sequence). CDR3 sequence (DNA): TGCAGTGCTAGTGTAGCGGTGGGCCAAAACGAGCAGTACTTC. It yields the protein CSASVAVGQNEQYF.

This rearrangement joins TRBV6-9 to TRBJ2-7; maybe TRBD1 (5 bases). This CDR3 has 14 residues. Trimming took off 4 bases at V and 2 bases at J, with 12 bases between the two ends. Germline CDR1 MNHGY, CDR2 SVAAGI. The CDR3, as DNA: TGTGCCAGCAGTTTATTAATGACAGCCTACGAGCAGTACTTC. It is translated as CASSLLMTAYEQYF.